These 5 T cell receptor beta chains were sequenced from one sample in a study of blood T cell repertoires in COVID-19. Data came from immunoSEQ multiplex PCR; TCRdb stores just in-frame clones and leaves some out. The table includes 200,000 to 250,000 clones, approximately 86% detected once. The specimen sequenced was peripheral blood. The receptors shown here come from a woman aged 60-75 years with active or convalescent COVID-19.

J is TRBJ2-5 and V is TRBV7-6, with a weak D call TRBD2 (6 bases). V was trimmed by 4 bases and J by 4 bases, leaving 19 bases between them. Germline assignment: CDR1 SGHVS and CDR2 FNYEAQ. The CDR3 totals 16 residues. The CDR3 here is CASSSGGAAWLETQYF. CDR3 nucleotide sequence: TGTGCCAGCAGCTCAGGAGGGGCGGCTTGGTTAGAGACCCAGTACTTC.

V is TRBV5-1 and J is TRBJ1-3; 8 nucleotides match TRBD1. The germline gives CDR1 SGHRS, CDR2 YFSETQ. The J segment lost 4 bases and the V segment lost 0 bases, leaving 6 bases of the junction unmatched. There are 16 residues in the CDR3. This CDR3 is CASSLGSRGPGNTIYF. In DNA form, the CDR3 reads TGCGCCAGCAGCTTGGGGAGCAGGGGGCCCGGAAACACCATATATTTT. The whole variable domain, filled in from reference TRBV5-1 and TRBJ1-3, reads KAGVTQTPRYLIKTRGQQVTLSCSPISGHRSVSWYQQTPGQGLQFLFEYFSETQRNKGNFPGRFSGRQFSNSRSEMNVSTLELGDSALYLCASSLGSRGPGNTIYFGEGSWLTVV.

CDR3 loop: CASSEGMAGVLSAMNTEAFF. CDR3 in DNA: TGCGCCAGCAGTGAGGGAATGGCAGGGGTGCTGAGTGCCATGAACACTGAAGCTTTCTTT. The J gene is TRBJ1-1, the V gene TRBV10-1, with D maybe TRBD1 (6 bases). CDR3 length: 20 residues. V was trimmed by 2 bases and J by 0 bases, leaving 25 bases between them. Germline V gene lookup returns CDR1 WNHNN and CDR2 SYGVQD (reference sequence).

The rearrangement links TRBV7-9 to TRBJ1-1; D is possibly TRBD1 (6 bases). Per germline, CDR1 SEHNR and CDR2 FQNEAQ (reference sequence). This CDR3 is built from 15 residues. Trimming pared 1 base from V and 3 bases from J, leaving 12 bases between. The chain's CDR3 is CASSLVQGSHTEAFF. The CDR3 coding sequence is TGTGCCAGCAGCTTAGTTCAGGGGAGCCACACTGAAGCTTTCTTT.

The V and J genes are TRBV7-9 and TRBJ2-3; a weak D match, TRBD1 (6 bases). Trimming stripped 0 bases from V and 5 bases from J, with 9 bases between. The CDR3 sequence is 14 residues long. The germline CDR1 and CDR2 sequences are SEHNR and FQNEAQ (reference sequence). CDR3: CASSLAGGGDTQYF. The CDR3, as DNA: TGTGCCAGCAGCTTAGCTGGGGGCGGAGATACGCAGTATTTT.